This TCR beta chain was recorded in a study of CD8+ T cells in alopecia areata. V gave up 1 base and J gave up 0 bases; unmatched junction bases: 3. CDR3 size: 16 residues. The V gene's germline CDR1 is SGHVS and CDR2 FNYEAQ. Investigators isolated RNA and reverse transcribed it into cDNA to act as the sequencing template. The assay was immunoSEQ multiplex PCR, and TCRdb's table has in-frame clones only and misses some. The sample has 130,000 to 150,000 clones; 87% are singletons. This TCR derives from a human donor with alopecia areata. The specimen comprised CD8+ T cells sorted from blood, sampled at week 0. The chain combines TRBV7-6 with TRBJ2-3; 8 bases are shared with TRBD2. As DNA, the CDR3 is TGTGCCAGCAGCTTAGAGTTAGCGGGGAGCACAGATACGCAGTATTTT. Translation gives CASSLELAGSTDTQYF.